This T cell receptor (beta chain) was captured in a study of molecular identifiers for immune sequencing clone quantification. As regards this clonotype: The junction departs from the called germline gene at one end, perhaps through a read error.

CD8+CD4-CCR7+CD45RA+ cells were sorted as naive CD8 T cells. TCRdb reanalysed the PCR reads using MiXCR and keeps one entry per CDR3 protein. Of some 590,000 distinct CDR3 sequences in the sample, over 25% were seen once. This TCR was recovered from a human donor in good health. Some libraries in this study had Jurkat cell RNA spiked in. The sequenced sample consisted of naive CD8+ T cells from blood, with Jurkat cell RNA spiked in. Subset in this sample: FACS-sorted CD8+CD4-CCR7+CD45RA+ naive T cells.

CDR3 residues: CASSYPGQKEPQYF. CDR3 nucleotides: TGTGCCAGCAGTTACCCAGGACAGAAAGAGCCCCAGTACTTC. V usage is TRBV6-5 and J usage is TRBJ2-5; the D gene is possibly TRBD1 (6 bases). The CDR3 totals 14 residues. CDR1 is MNHEY, CDR2 SVGAGI, per germline.